This T cell receptor (beta chain) is drawn from a study of cytomegalovirus exposure and HLA in healthy donors. The CDR3 sequence is 12 residues long. V was clipped by 8 bases and J by 6 bases, with 10 bases between them. Germline lookup yields CDR1 MNHEY and CDR2 SMNVEV (reference sequence). Overall study results and limits: Certain indistinguishable V segments, among them TRBV6-2 and TRBV6-3, were excluded. Earlier findings revealed that most TCR beta V segments proved productive either about 90% or about 30% of the time. In a later analysis, an Asian-associated ancestry cluster reportedly showed fewer N-insertions than the approximately 670-donor mean.

To note about this clone: What it binds is not known.

The PCR ran on 60 Vbeta and 13 Jbeta primers. Here immunoSEQ multiplex PCR was the method, and the copy in TCRdb shows in-frame clones only, minus some. In the table there are 50,000 to 75,000 clones, about four fifths of which are singletons. The chain combines TRBV27 with TRBJ2-2; possibly TRBD2 for D (5 bases). This clonotype was obtained from a woman aged 40 to 55 in good health and CMV-seronegative. Sequenced material: PBMCs. CDR3 loop: CASHGVAGELFF. For the CDR3, the DNA is TGTGCCAGCCACGGGGTTGCCGGGGAGCTGTTTTTT.